This T cell receptor (beta chain) was sequenced during a study of T cell responses to AZD1222 COVID-19 vaccine. Study in general: Pooled together were second doses at about 4 or about 12 weeks. Findings of the study overall: At study baseline, merely six AZD1222 recipients were seropositive. Donors skewed white British and female; clonal diversity was possibly underestimated. None of the repertoires were sampled until the peak T cell response had passed.

The table came from immunoSEQ multiplex PCR; TCRdb's copy has only in-frame clones and leaves some out. This sample has 100,000 to 110,000 clones, with 88% found just once. In the case of this clone: Its antigen remains unidentified.

V lost 1 base and J lost 5; bases outside the gene matches: 4. The CDR3 covers 16 residues. Germline-derived CDR1 and CDR2 are LNHDA and SQIVND (reference sequence). Here the sequenced sample was peripheral blood, taken on day 0 of AZD1222 vaccination. This clonotype was sampled from an adult in good health. The chain recombines TRBV19 with TRBJ2-1, with 11 bases fitting TRBD2. The DNA for the CDR3 is TGTGCCAGTAGTATAGTCCTAGCGGGAGGTAACAATGAGCAGTTCTTC. Its protein product is CASSIVLAGGNNEQFF.